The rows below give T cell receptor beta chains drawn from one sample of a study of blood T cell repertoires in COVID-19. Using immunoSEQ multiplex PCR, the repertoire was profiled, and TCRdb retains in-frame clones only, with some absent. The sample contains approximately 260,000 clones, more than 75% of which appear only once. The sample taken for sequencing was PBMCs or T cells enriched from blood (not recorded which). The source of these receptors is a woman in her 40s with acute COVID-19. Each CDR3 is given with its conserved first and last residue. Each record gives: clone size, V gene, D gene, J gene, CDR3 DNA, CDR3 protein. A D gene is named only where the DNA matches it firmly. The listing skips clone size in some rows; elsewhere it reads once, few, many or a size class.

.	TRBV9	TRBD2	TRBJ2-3	TGTGCCAGCAGCGTAGGACCTGGACTAGCGGGAGGAGATACGCAGTATTTT	CASSVGPGLAGGDTQYF
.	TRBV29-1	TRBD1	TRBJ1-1	TGCAGCGTTGCGGGTCTCCAGGGGGAGGACACTGAAGCTTTCTTT	CSVAGLQGEDTEAFF
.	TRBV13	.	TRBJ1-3	TGTGCCAGCAGCGTATATTCTAGCTCTGGAAACACCATATATTTT	CASSVYSSSGNTIYF
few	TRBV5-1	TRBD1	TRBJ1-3	TGCGCCAGCAGCATACAGGGGGCAGGTGGAAACACCATATATTTT	CASSIQGAGGNTIYF
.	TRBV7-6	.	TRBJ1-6	TGTGCCAGCAGCTTAGGAGGCAGGGGCGCTCATAATTCACCCCTCCACTTT	CASSLGGRGAHNSPLHF
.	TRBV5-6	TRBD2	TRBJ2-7	TGTGCCAGCAGCTCTACTAGCGGGAGGGCCGGCGAGCAGTACTTC	CASSSTSGRAGEQYF
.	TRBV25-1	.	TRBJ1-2	TGTGCCAGCAGTGAACGCGTTACCTATGGCTACACCTTC	CASSERVTYGYTF
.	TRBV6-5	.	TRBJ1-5	TGTGCCAGCAGGGATAGGGAGGGAAGATATCAGCCCCAGCATTTT	CASRDREGRYQPQHF
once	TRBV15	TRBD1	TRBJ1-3	TGTGCCACCAGCAAGGACAGGCGCTTGGGAAACACCATATATTTT	CATSKDRRLGNTIYF
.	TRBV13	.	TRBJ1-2	TGTGCCAGCAGCTTAGGGGGCCCAACGGCTGGCTACACCTTC	CASSLGGPTAGYTF
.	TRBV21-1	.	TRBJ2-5	TGTGCCAGCAGCCGCCCAGGGGGTATGGTTGAGCAAGAGACCCAGTACTTC	CASSRPGGMVEQETQYF
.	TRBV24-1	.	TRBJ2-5	TGTGCCACCAGTGATCCGAGACCCGGGGAGACCCAGTACTTC	CATSDPRPGETQYF
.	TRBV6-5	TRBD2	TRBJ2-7	TGTGCCAGCAGGGTAGCGGGATTCTACGAGCAGTACTTC	CASRVAGFYEQYF
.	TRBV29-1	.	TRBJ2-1	TGCAGCGTCGACTTATTAAGCTCCTACAATGAGCAGTTCTTC	CSVDLLSSYNEQFF
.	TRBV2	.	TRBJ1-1	TGTGCCAGCAGCCGGGGGGAGTACACTGAAGCTTTCTTT	CASSRGEYTEAFF
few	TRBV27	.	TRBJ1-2	TGTGCCAGCAGTTTAGGGCGTAACTATGGCTACACCTTC	CASSLGRNYGYTF
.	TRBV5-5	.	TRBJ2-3	TGTGCCAGCAGCACCCAATTAAGACTATACCGCACAGATACGCAGTATTTT	CASSTQLRLYRTDTQYF
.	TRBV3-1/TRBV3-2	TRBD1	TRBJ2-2	TGTGCCAGCACTTACAGGGGGTCGAACACCGGGGAGCTGTTTTTT	CASTYRGSNTGELFF
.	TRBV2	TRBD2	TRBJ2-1	TGTGCCAGCAGACAACGAAGACTAGCAGCCAATGAGCAGTTCTTC	CASRQRRLAANEQFF
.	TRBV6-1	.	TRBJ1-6	TGTGCCAGCAGTGAGGCAGGCCCCAATTCACCCCTCCACTTT	CASSEAGPNSPLHF
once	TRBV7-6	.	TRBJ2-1	TGTGCCAGCAGCAGACGGACGGACACCTACAATGAGCAGTTCTTC	CASSRRTDTYNEQFF
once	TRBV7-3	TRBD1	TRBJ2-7	TGTGCCAGCAGCTTAAAAGGGACAGGGGGGTCCGAGCAGTACTTC	CASSLKGTGGSEQYF
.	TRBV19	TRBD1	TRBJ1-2	TGTGCCAGTAGTAGTCGGGACAGGGGGATAGCTAACTATGGCTACACCTTC	CASSSRDRGIANYGYTF
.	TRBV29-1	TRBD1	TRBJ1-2	TGCAGCACAACCGGGACAGACTATGGCTACACCTTC	CSTTGTDYGYTF
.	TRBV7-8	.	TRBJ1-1	TGTGCCAGCAGCTTAGCGGATTTTGGGAGCGGGGTTGTCACTGAAGCTTTCTTT	CASSLADFGSGVVTEAFF
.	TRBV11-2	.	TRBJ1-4	TGTGCCAGCAGCCCGTCGCAGGGATATAATGAAAAACTGTTTTTT	CASSPSQGYNEKLFF
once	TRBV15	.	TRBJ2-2	TGTGCCACCAGCAGCCTCACTAGTACCGGGGAGCTGTTTTTT	CATSSLTSTGELFF
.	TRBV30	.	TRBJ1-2	TGTGCATGGAGGAATTTTGGAGGGACCACCTTC	CAWRNFGGTTF
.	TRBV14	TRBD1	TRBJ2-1	TGTGCCAGCAGCCAAGATCTCCGGGACAGGGGGAGCAATGAGCAGTTCTTC	CASSQDLRDRGSNEQFF
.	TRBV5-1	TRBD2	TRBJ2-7	TGCGCCAGCAGCTTCCGCACTAGCGGGAGAAACGAGCAGTACTTC	CASSFRTSGRNEQYF
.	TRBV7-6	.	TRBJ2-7	TGTGCCAGCAGCTTATCCGGACACTCGATAAACGAGCAGTACTTC	CASSLSGHSINEQYF
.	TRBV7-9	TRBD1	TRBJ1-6	TGTGCCAGCAATCGGGACCGAGACAGGGGTTATTATAATTCACCCCTCCACTTT	CASNRDRDRGYYNSPLHF
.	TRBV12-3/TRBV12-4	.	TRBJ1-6	TGTGCCAGCAGTTTCTTTAATTCACCCCTCCACTTT	CASSFFNSPLHF
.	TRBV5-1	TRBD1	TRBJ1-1	TGCGCCAGCAGCTTGGTGACAGGGGGCACTGAAGCTTTCTTT	CASSLVTGGTEAFF
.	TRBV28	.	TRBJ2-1	TGTGCCAGCAGTTTCCTACTCAGGACAGACTACAATGAGCAGTTCTTC	CASSFLLRTDYNEQFF
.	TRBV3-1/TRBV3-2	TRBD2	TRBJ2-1	TGTGCCAGCAGCCAAGCTAGGACTAGCGCCCCCTACAATGAGCAGTTCTTC	CASSQARTSAPYNEQFF
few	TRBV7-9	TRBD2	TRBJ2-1	TGTGCCAGCAGCCCCGGACTAGCGGGAGCCTACAATGAGCAGTTCTTC	CASSPGLAGAYNEQFF
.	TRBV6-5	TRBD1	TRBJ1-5	TGTGCCAGCAGCGCGGACAGGGATAGCAATCAGCCCCAGCATTTT	CASSADRDSNQPQHF
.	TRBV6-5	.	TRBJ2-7	TGTGCCAGCAGGGGATTGCGGGATGGGGACGAGCAGTACTTC	CASRGLRDGDEQYF
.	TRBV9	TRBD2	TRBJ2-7	TGTGCCAGCAGCGCGGGACTAGCCCCCTACGAGCAGTACTTC	CASSAGLAPYEQYF
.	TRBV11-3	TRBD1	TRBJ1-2	TGTGCCAGCAGCCTCAGGACAGGGGGGAACACCTTC	CASSLRTGGNTF
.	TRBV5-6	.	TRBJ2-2	TGTGCCAGCAGCTTGAAGGGGCCGACCACCGGGGAGCTGTTTTTT	CASSLKGPTTGELFF
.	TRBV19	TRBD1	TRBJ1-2	TGTGCCAGTAGTATAATCGGGACAGGGATCTATGGCTACACCTTC	CASSIIGTGIYGYTF
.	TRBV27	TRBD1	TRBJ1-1	TGTGCCAGCAGTAAGCCGGGACAGGGGGCCTCTGAAGCTTTCTTT	CASSKPGQGASEAFF
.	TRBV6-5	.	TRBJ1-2	TGTGCCAGCAGACTCCAGGGAGGACCTAACTATGGCTACACCTTC	CASRLQGGPNYGYTF
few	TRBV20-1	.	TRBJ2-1	TGCAGTGCTAGTTTCCAGCGGGCGGGAAAAGGAGAGCAGTTCTTC	CSASFQRAGKGEQFF
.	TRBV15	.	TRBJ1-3	TGTGCCACCGGTTCAGGGGTTTCTGGAAACACCATATATTTT	CATGSGVSGNTIYF
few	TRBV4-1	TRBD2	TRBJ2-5	TGCGCCAGCAGCCCTCCCTCTAGCGGTGTGGGGACCCAGTACTTC	CASSPPSSGVGTQYF
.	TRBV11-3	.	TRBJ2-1	TGTGCCAGCAGTTCCGACGGGGGCTCCTACAATGAGCAGTTCTTC	CASSSDGGSYNEQFF
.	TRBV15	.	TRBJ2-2	TGTGCCACCACCACAGACTACGCGAACACCGGGGAGCTGTTTTTT	CATTTDYANTGELFF
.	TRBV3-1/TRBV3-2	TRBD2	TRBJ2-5	TGTGCCAGCAGCCAAGCCCCTAGCGGGAGCGGGGAGACCCAGTACTTC	CASSQAPSGSGETQYF